Shown below are 17 T cell receptor beta chains from a single sample sequenced in a study of blood T cell repertoires in COVID-19. Assay: immunoSEQ multiplex PCR; the TCRdb copy retains only in-frame clones and omits some. The table shows roughly 100,000 clones, with 90% to 95% occurring only once. The sequenced sample was peripheral blood. Source of these receptors: a human donor in a cohort sampled during active COVID-19.

This clone was seen once. The rearrangement uses TRBV7-2 and TRBJ2-3; 12 bases map to TRBD2. Germline V gene sequence: CDR1 SGHTA, CDR2 FQGNSA. V was clipped by 2 bases and J by 2 bases; unmatched bases: 5. The CDR3 is 17 amino acids. This CDR3 is CASSLMRTSGATDTQYF. CDR3 nucleotide sequence: TGTGCCAGCAGCTTAATGCGGACTAGCGGGGCCACAGATACGCAGTATTTT.

The chain links TRBV19 to TRBJ1-5; maybe TRBD1 (6 bases). The germline V and J ends were trimmed by 8 bases and 6 bases, with 14 bases remaining between them. The CDR3 contains 13 residues. The germline gives CDR1 LNHDA, CDR2 SQIVND (reference sequence). CDR3 sequence reads: CASALVRGQPQHF. The CDR3 DNA reads TGTGCCAGTGCCCTGGTCAGGGGTCAGCCCCAGCATTTT.

Written as DNA, the CDR3 is TGTGCCAGCAGTATAGCGGGGGGCACCTACGAGCAGTACTTC. It translates to CASSIAGGTYEQYF. V usage is TRBV7-2 and J usage is TRBJ2-7; 10 positions match TRBD2. The germline CDR1 and CDR2 sequences are SGHTA and FQGNSA. Unmatched junction bases numbered 4, after V lost 6 bases and J lost 2 bases. The CDR3 has 14 amino acids.

The chain carries TRBV30 and TRBJ1-4; D is uncertain. Germline loops: CDR1 GTSNPN, CDR2 SVGIG (reference sequence). Trimming left V 0 bases short and J 5 bases short, with 19 bases between. This CDR3 is 17 amino acids long. CDR3 region: CAWSVNWRSTGNEKLFF. The CDR3 DNA follows: TGTGCCTGGAGTGTTAATTGGCGTTCTACCGGGAATGAAAAACTGTTTTTT.

The sample holds a few counts of this clone. The gene calls are TRBV4-1 and TRBJ1-6; D unresolved. Per the germline V gene, CDR1 is MGHRA and CDR2 is YSYEKL. V lost 0 bases to trimming and J lost 0 bases, with 6 bases between them. The length of the CDR3 is 16 residues. The CDR3 loop is CASSQDISSYNSPLHF. The CDR3 nucleotides are TGCGCCAGCAGCCAAGATATCAGCTCCTATAATTCACCCCTCCACTTT.

The chain is built from TRBV3-1 (or the pseudogene TRBV3-2) and TRBJ2-4; D is undetermined. Deletions cut 4 bases from V and 0 bases from J, with 10 bases between. Germline-derived CDR1 and CDR2 are LGHDT and YNNKEL (reference sequence). The CDR3 is made up of 15 amino acids. Here the CDR3 DNA reads TGTGCCAGCAGCCCCTACCCGGTAGCCAAAAACATTCAGTACTTC. Translation: CASSPYPVAKNIQYF.

V is TRBV15 and J is TRBJ2-5; 7 bases are shared with TRBD2. The CDR3 totals 16 residues. The J segment lost 5 bases and the V segment lost 0 bases, leaving 9 bases of the junction unmatched. Germline CDR1 LNHNV, CDR2 YYDKDF (reference sequence). The CDR3 loop reads CATSRDREVGAETQYF. As DNA, the CDR3 is TGTGCCACCAGCAGAGATCGGGAGGTTGGGGCGGAGACCCAGTACTTC.

J is TRBJ1-2 and V is TRBV29-1; D is possibly TRBD1 (5 bases). Trimming removed 1 base at V and 4 bases at J, with 7 bases between. Germline-derived CDR1 and CDR2 are SQVTM and ANQGSEA. The length of the CDR3 is 12 residues. The CDR3 here is CSVEGQPYGYTF. The DNA of the CDR3 is TGCAGCGTTGAAGGACAGCCCTATGGCTACACCTTC.

This chain uses TRBV19 with TRBJ2-7, with a tentative D call TRBD2 (6 bases). This CDR3 region has 14 residues. The V gene lost 3 bases and the J gene lost 4 bases, with 13 bases spanning the gap. CDR1 is LNHDA and CDR2 is SQIVND in the germline V gene (reference sequence). The CDR3 here is CASSIQGSGYEQYF. CDR3 DNA sequence: TGTGCCAGTAGTATTCAGGGTAGCGGATACGAGCAGTACTTC.

The rearrangement uses TRBV6-1 and TRBJ2-3; 10 bases line up with TRBD2. Per germline, CDR1 MNHNS and CDR2 SASEGT. V gave up 2 bases and J gave up 1 base; unmatched junction bases: 3. CDR3 length: 16 amino acids. This CDR3 reads CASSESLAGGTDTQYF. The CDR3 DNA reads as TGTGCCAGCAGTGAAAGTCTAGCGGGGGGCACAGATACGCAGTATTTT.

Comment on this clone: Other nucleotide sequences from this sample produce the same CDR3. The chain couples TRBV9 to TRBJ2-5; D is uncertain. This CDR3 has 14 amino acids. The germline V gene encodes CDR1 SGDLS and CDR2 YYNGEE. The ends were cut back, 0 bases at V and 2 bases at J, with 8 bases in the middle. CDR3 coding DNA: TGTGCCAGCAGCGTAGGGCCGCGGCAAGAGACCCAGTACTTC. It encodes CASSVGPRQETQYF.

In nucleotides, the CDR3 is TGTGCCAGCAGTCCAGAGCGGGAGCAGTTCTTC. Translating it yields CASSPEREQFF. The chain joins TRBV6-2 or TRBV6-3 to TRBJ2-1; a possible D gene is TRBD2 (5 bases). The germline V gene encodes CDR1 MNHEY and CDR2 SVGEGT. The CDR3 extends over 11 amino acids. Between the trimmed V and J ends, which lost 5 bases and 10 bases, there was a span of 9 bases.

The genes are TRBV7-9 and TRBJ1-1; a weak D match, TRBD1 (6 bases). Between the trimmed V and J ends, which lost 4 bases and 4 bases, there was a span of 10 bases. Germline V gene sequence: CDR1 SEHNR, CDR2 FQNEAQ (reference sequence). The CDR3 extends over 13 amino acids. Here the CDR3 reads CASSWGGLTEAFF. CDR3 DNA sequence: TGTGCCAGCAGCTGGGGGGGGCTCACTGAAGCTTTCTTT.

The chain is built from TRBV4-1 and TRBJ2-1, with D possibly TRBD1 on 5 matching bases. V was clipped by 3 bases and J by 5 bases, with 11 bases between them. Germline V gene lookup returns CDR1 MGHRA and CDR2 YSYEKL. CDR3 length equals 14 residues. The CDR3 nucleotides are TGCGCCAGCAGCCATCCGACCAGGGACAATGAGCAGTTCTTC. It encodes CASSHPTRDNEQFF.

The genes are TRBV11-2 and TRBJ1-1, with D unclear. This CDR3 region has 13 residues. Deletions cut 3 bases from V and 2 bases from J, with 7 bases between. Germline CDR1 is SGHAT and CDR2 is FQNNGV. DNA for the CDR3: TGTGCCAGCAGCTTTACACTAAACACTGAAGCTTTCTTT. Translated: CASSFTLNTEAFF. Complete variable domain (other parts from reference TRBV11-2 and TRBJ1-1): EAGVAQSPRYKIIEKRQSVAFWCNPISGHATLYWYQQILGQGPKLLIQFQNNGVVDDSQLPKDRFSAERLKGVDSTLKIQPAKLEDSAVYLCASSFTLNTEAFFGQGTRLTVV.

This chain joins TRBV5-5 and TRBJ2-5; 7 nucleotides match TRBD1. The CDR3 contains 17 residues. V trimming: 5 bases; J trimming: 9 bases; junction bases outside the gene matches: 22. CDR1 and CDR2 from the germline V gene are SGHKS and YYEKEE (reference sequence). The CDR3 DNA is TGTGCCAGCAGGCCCACCCCGACAGGGTACGGTGGTCAGCCCCAGTACTTC. It yields the protein CASRPTPTGYGGQPQYF.

The chain couples TRBV5-1 to TRBJ1-3; possibly TRBD1 for D (5 bases). Trimming cost V 4 bases and J 8 bases, with 16 bases left between them. The CDR3 is 14 amino acids. Germline CDR1 and CDR2: SGHRS and YFSETQ. Written as DNA, the CDR3 is TGCGCCAGCAGCCCCTCTCGTGGGGCAGACACCATATATTTT. Translating it yields CASSPSRGADTIYF.